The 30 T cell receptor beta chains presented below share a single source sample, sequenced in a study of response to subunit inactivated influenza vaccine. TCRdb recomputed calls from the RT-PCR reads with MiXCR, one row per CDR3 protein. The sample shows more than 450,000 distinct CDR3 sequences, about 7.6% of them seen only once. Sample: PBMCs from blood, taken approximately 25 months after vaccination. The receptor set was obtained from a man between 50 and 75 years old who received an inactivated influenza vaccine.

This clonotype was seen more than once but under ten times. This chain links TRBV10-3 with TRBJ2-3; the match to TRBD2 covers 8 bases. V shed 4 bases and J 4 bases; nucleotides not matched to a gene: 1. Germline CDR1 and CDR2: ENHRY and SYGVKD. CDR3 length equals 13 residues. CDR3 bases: TGTGCCATCAGTGGACTAGCGTCAGATACGCAGTATTTT. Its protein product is CAISGLASDTQYF.

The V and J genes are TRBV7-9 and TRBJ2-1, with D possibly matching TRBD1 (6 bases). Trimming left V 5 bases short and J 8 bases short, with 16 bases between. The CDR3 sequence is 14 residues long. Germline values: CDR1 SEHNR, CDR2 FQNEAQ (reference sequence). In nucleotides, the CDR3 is TGTGCCAGCAGCCTCGCCGGCAGGGGCCATGAGCAGTTCTTC. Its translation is CASSLAGRGHEQFF.

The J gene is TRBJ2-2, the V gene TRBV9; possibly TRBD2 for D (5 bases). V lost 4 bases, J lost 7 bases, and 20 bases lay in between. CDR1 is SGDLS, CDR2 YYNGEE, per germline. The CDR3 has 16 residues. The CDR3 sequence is CASSPQPTGFGGELFF. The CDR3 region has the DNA TGTGCCAGCAGCCCACAGCCGACGGGGTTTGGCGGGGAGCTGTTTTTT. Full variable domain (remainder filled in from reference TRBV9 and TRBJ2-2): DSGVTQTPKHLITATGQRVTLRCSPRSGDLSVYWYQQSLDQGLQFLIQYYNGEERAKGNILERFSAQQFPDLHSELNLSSLELGDSALYFCASSPQPTGFGGELFFGEGSRLTVL.

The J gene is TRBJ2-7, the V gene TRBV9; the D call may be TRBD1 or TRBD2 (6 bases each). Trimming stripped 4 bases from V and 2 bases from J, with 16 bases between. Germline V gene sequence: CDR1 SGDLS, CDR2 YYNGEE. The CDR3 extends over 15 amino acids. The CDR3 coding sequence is TGTGCCAGCAGCACCGCTTGGGGGGCGGCCTACGAGCAGTACTTC. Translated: CASSTAWGAAYEQYF.

CDR3 DNA: TGTGCCAGCAGTTACTCCCCGGGACAGGGGTTTAACAATGAGCAGTTCTTC. Translation gives CASSYSPGQGFNNEQFF. The chain uses TRBV28 and TRBJ2-1; TRBD1 matches 10 bases. CDR3 size: 17 residues. Germline V gene sequence: CDR1 MDHEN, CDR2 SYDVKM. The junction had 11 bases not matched to a gene; V was cut back by 4 bases and J by 5 bases.

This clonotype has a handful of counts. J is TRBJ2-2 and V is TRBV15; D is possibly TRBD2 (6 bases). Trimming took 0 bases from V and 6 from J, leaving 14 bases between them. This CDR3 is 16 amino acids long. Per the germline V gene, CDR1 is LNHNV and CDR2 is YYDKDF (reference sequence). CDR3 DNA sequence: TGTGCCACCAGCAGAGAATCGACATGGGGGGCCGGGGAGCTGTTTTTT. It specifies CATSRESTWGAGELFF.

The CDR3 protein is CASSPSAAGGTDTQYF. The DNA for the CDR3 is TGTGCCAGCAGTCCGTCTGCCGCGGGAGGGACAGATACGCAGTATTTT. The rearrangement joins TRBV7-8 to TRBJ2-3; the match to TRBD2 covers 9 bases. The CDR3 runs 16 residues. In germline, CDR1 is SGHVS, CDR2 FQNEAQ. The V gene end was trimmed by 6 bases and the J gene end by 3 bases; junction bases not matched to a gene: 10.

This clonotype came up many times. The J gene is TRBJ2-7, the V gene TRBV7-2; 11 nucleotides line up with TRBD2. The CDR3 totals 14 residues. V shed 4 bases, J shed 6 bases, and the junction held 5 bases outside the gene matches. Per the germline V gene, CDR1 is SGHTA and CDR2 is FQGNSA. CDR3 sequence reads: CASSSRLAGTEQYF. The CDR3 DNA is TGTGCCAGCAGCTCGAGACTAGCGGGAACCGAGCAGTACTTC.

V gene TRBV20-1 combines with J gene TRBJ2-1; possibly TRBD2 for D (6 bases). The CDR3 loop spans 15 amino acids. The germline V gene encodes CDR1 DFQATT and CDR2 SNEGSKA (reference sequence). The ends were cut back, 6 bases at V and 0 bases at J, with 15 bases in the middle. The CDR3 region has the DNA TGCAGTGCCAGGCTAGCGAGGAGCTCCTACAATGAGCAGTTCTTC. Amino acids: CSARLARSSYNEQFF.

Written as DNA, the CDR3 is TGTGCCAGCAGCAAAGGTCCAGGATTCTACGAGCAGTACTTC. This codes for CASSKGPGFYEQYF. V is TRBV21-1 and J is TRBJ2-7. TRBV21-1 is described as a pseudogene. CDR3 length: 14 residues.

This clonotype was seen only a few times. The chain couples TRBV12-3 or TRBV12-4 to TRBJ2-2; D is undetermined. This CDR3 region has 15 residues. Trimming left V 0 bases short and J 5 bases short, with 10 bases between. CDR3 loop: CASSLATTLTGELFF. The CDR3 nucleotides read TGTGCCAGCAGTTTAGCGACCACCCTTACCGGGGAGCTGTTTTTT.

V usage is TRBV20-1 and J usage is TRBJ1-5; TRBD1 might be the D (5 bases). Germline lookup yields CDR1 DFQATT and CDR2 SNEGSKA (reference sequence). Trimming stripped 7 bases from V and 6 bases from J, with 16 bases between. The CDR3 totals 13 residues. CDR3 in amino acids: CSGSRGEGQPQHF. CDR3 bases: TGCAGTGGAAGTAGGGGAGAAGGTCAGCCCCAGCATTTT.

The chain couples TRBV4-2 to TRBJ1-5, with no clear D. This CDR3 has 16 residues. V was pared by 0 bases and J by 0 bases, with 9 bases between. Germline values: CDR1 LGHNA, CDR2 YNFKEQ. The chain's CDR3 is CASSQDPDRSNQPQHF. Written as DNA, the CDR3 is TGTGCCAGCAGCCAAGATCCTGACCGTAGCAATCAGCCCCAGCATTTT.

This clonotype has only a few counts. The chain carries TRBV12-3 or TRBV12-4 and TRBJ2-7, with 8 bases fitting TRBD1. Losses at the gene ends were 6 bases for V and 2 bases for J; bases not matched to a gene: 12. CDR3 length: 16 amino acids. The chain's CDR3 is CASSYALTGVPYEQYF. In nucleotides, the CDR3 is TGTGCCAGCAGCTACGCCCTGACAGGGGTTCCCTACGAGCAGTACTTC.

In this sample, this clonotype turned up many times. CDR3 bases: TGTGCCAGCAGCTTAGCCGGGACTAGCTATGAGCAGTTCTTC. The encoded protein is CASSLAGTSYEQFF. This chain uses TRBV7-2 with TRBJ2-1; 9 positions match TRBD2. Trimming cost V 0 bases and J 8 bases; bases outside gene matches: 2. Germline V gene data show CDR1 as SGHTA and CDR2 as FQGNSA. This CDR3 has 14 residues. Filled out from reference TRBV7-2 and TRBJ2-1, the complete variable domain reads GAGVSQSPSNKVTEKGKDVELRCDPISGHTALYWYRQSLGQGLEFLIYFQGNSAPDKSGLPSDRFSAERTGGSVSTLTIQRTQQEDSAVYLCASSLAGTSYEQFFGPGTRLTVL.

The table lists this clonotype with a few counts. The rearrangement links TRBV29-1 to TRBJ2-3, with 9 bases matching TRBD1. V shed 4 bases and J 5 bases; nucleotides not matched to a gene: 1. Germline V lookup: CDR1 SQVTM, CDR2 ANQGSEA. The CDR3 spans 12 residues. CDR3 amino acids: CSVADRGDTQYF. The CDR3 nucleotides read TGCAGCGTTGCGGACAGGGGAGATACGCAGTATTTT.

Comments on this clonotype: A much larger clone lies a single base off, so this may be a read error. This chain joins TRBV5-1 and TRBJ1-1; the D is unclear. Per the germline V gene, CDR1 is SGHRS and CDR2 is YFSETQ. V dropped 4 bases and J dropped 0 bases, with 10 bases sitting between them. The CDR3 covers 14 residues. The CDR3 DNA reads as TGCGCCAGCAGCGTGGCGCGGGTGAACACTGAAGCTTTCTTT. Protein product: CASSVARVNTEAFF.

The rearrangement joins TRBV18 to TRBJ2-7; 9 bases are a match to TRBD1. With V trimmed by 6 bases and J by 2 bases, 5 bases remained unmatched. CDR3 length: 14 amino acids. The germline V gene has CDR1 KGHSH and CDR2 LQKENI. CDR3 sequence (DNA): TGTGCCAGCTCGCGGACAGGGGACACCTACGAGCAGTACTTC. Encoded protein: CASSRTGDTYEQYF.

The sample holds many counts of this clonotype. CDR3 DNA sequence: TGCGCCAGCAGCTTGGTCCAAACAGGGACCGGGGAGCTGTTTTTT. Encoded protein: CASSLVQTGTGELFF. The gene calls are TRBV5-1 and TRBJ2-2; possibly TRBD1 for D (6 bases). Germline V lookup: CDR1 SGHRS, CDR2 YFSETQ. With 0 bases removed from V and 5 bases from J, the gap between germline ends came to 11 bases. The CDR3 has 15 residues.

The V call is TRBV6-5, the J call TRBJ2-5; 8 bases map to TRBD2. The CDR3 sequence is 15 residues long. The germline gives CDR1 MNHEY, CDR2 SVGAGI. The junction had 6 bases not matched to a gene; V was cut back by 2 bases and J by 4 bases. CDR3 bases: TGTGCCAGCAGTTACGCGGGGGGTCTAGTAGAGACCCAGTACTTC. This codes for CASSYAGGLVETQYF.

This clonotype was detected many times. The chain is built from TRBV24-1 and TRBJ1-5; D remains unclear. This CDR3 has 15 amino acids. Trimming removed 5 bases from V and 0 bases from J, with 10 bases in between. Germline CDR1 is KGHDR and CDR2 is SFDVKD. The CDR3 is CATSGSDYSNQPQHF. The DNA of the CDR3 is TGTGCCACCAGTGGTTCGGATTATAGCAATCAGCCCCAGCATTTT.

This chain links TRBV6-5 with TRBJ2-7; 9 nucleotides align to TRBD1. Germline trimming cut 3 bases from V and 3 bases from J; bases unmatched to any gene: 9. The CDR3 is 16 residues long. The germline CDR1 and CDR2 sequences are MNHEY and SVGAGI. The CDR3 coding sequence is TGTGCCAGCAGTTATCAACCGGGACAGGGTGGCTACGAGCAGTACTTC. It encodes CASSYQPGQGGYEQYF.

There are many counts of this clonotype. This CDR3 is CASSGQGARGLIAKNIQYF. In DNA form, the CDR3 reads TGTGCCAGCAGCGGACAGGGGGCGCGGGGACTGATAGCCAAAAACATTCAGTACTTC. The chain links TRBV5-6 to TRBJ2-4, with 11 bases identical to TRBD1. Germline V gene lookup returns CDR1 SGHDT and CDR2 YYEEEE. This CDR3 region has 19 residues. The V and J ends lost 4 bases and 0 bases, in that order; junction bases with no gene match: 12.

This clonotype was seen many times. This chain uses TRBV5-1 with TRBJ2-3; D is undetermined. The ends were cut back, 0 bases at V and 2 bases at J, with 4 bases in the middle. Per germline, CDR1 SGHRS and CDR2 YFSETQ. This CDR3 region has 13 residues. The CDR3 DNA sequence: TGCGCCAGCAGCTTGGACTACACAGATACGCAGTATTTT. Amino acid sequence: CASSLDYTDTQYF.

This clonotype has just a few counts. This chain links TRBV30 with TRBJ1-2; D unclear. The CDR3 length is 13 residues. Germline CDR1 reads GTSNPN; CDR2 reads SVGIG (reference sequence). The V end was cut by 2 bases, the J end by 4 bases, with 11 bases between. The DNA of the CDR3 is TGTGCCTGGAGTACAGAAGTGGGCTATGGCTACACCTTC. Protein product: CAWSTEVGYGYTF.

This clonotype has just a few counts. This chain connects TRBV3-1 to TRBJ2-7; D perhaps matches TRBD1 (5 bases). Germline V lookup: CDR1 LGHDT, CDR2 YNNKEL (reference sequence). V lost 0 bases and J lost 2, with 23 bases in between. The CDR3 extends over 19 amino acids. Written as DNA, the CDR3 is TGTGCCAGCAGCCAAGACCCGCATTCTTGGACGACAGACGCCTACGAGCAGTACTTC. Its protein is CASSQDPHSWTTDAYEQYF.

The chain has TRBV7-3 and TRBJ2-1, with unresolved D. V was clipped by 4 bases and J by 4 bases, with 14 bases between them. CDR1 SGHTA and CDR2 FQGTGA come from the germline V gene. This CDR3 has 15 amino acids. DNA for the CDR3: TGTGCCAGCAGCTCCACCGGTGACACATACAATGAGCAGTTCTTC. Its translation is CASSSTGDTYNEQFF.

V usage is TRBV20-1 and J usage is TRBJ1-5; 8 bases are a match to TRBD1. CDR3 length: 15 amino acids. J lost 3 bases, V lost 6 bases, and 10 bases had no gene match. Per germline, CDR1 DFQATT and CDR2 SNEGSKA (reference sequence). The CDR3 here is CSANRQGIFNQPQHF. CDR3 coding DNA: TGCAGTGCAAACCGACAGGGGATATTCAATCAGCCCCAGCATTTT.

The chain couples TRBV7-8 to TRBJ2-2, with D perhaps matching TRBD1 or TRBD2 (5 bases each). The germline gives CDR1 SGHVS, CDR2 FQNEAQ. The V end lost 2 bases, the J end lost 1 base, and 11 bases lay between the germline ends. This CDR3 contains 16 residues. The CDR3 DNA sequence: TGTGCCAGCAGCTTATTTGGGGGAAGGAACACCGGGGAGCTGTTTTTT. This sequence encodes CASSLFGGRNTGELFF.

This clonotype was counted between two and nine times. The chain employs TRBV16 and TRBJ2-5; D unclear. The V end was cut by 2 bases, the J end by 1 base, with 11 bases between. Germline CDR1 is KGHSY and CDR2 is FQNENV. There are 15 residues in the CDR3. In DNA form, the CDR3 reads TGTGCCAGCAGCCAAGGTAACAGCTTCCAAGAGACCCAGTACTTC. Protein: CASSQGNSFQETQYF.